A selection of T cell receptor beta chains follows, all from one sample in a study of CD4 T cells in relation to SARS-CoV-2 and coronaviruses. Their antigens remain unidentified. Assay used: immunoSEQ multiplex PCR; TCRdb lists only in-frame clones, some missing. Here the sample spans roughly 25,000 clones, less than 75% being singletons. Sequencing used CD4+ T cells from PBMCs, cultured in vitro. These receptors all stem from a human donor in good health. The CDR3 runs from the conserved cysteine through the conserved F or W. A D gene is named only where the DNA matches it firmly. Size is stated for part of the rows, as once, few or many counts, or as a class when the clone is expanded.

D gene: -; clone size: -; V gene: TRBV11-1; J gene: TRBJ2-1; CDR3 DNA: TGTGCCAGCAGTAGGAGCGGAGGGGACCCTTACAATGAGCAGTTCTTC; CDR3 protein: CASSRSGGDPYNEQFF
D gene: -; clone size: -; V gene: TRBV7-8; J gene: TRBJ2-1; CDR3 DNA: TGTGCCAGCAGCTTAGGTACAGTTGCCTACAATGAGCAGTTCTTC; CDR3 protein: CASSLGTVAYNEQFF
D gene: -; clone size: -; V gene: TRBV6-1; J gene: TRBJ1-2; CDR3 DNA: TGTGCCAGCAGTGAAGCTGTCGCGGGTTTTTATGGCTACACCTTC; CDR3 protein: CASSEAVAGFYGYTF
D gene: -; clone size: -; V gene: TRBV12-3/TRBV12-4; J gene: TRBJ2-5; CDR3 DNA: TGTGCCAGCAGTTTAAGTCTCCAAGAGACCCAGTACTTC; CDR3 protein: CASSLSLQETQYF
D gene: -; clone size: -; V gene: TRBV3-1/TRBV3-2; J gene: TRBJ2-1; CDR3 DNA: TGTGCCAGCACCTGGGACTCGAGCTCCTACAATGAGCAGTTCTTC; CDR3 protein: CASTWDSSSYNEQFF
D gene: TRBD2; clone size: -; V gene: TRBV5-1; J gene: TRBJ2-7; CDR3 DNA: TGCGCCAGCAGCCGGGGACTAGCGGGTGGATCCTACGAGCAGTACTTC; CDR3 protein: CASSRGLAGGSYEQYF
D gene: -; clone size: -; V gene: TRBV10-1; J gene: TRBJ2-1; CDR3 DNA: TGCGCCAGCAGTTATCGGAATGAGCAGTTCTTC; CDR3 protein: CASSYRNEQFF
D gene: TRBD1; clone size: -; V gene: TRBV5-6; J gene: TRBJ1-5; CDR3 DNA: TGTGCCAGCAGCTTGTTCCAGGGGGCAGGGAATCAGCCCCAGCATTTT; CDR3 protein: CASSLFQGAGNQPQHF
D gene: -; clone size: -; V gene: TRBV20-1; J gene: TRBJ1-1; CDR3 DNA: TGCAGTGCTAGTTTGCAGACCAGTGAAGCTTTCTTT; CDR3 protein: CSASLQTSEAFF
D gene: -; clone size: -; V gene: TRBV5-1; J gene: TRBJ2-7; CDR3 DNA: TGCGCCAGCGCCGGTCTCTCCCGCGATGGAGAGCAGTACTTC; CDR3 protein: CASAGLSRDGEQYF
D gene: -; clone size: -; V gene: TRBV9; J gene: TRBJ2-2; CDR3 DNA: TGTGCCAGCAGCGTAGCTCCTGGCCGCTCAGGCACCGGGGAGCTGTTTTTT; CDR3 protein: CASSVAPGRSGTGELFF
D gene: -; clone size: -; V gene: TRBV7-8; J gene: TRBJ2-1; CDR3 DNA: TGTGCCAGCAGCTTAGATAGGGGCAACAGGGTGCAGTTCTTC; CDR3 protein: CASSLDRGNRVQFF
D gene: TRBD1; clone size: -; V gene: TRBV19; J gene: TRBJ2-7; CDR3 DNA: TGTGCCAGCCGGGACAGGGGGGACCCATGGGAGTACTTC; CDR3 protein: CASRDRGDPWEYF
D gene: -; clone size: -; V gene: TRBV7-9; J gene: TRBJ2-5; CDR3 DNA: TGTGCCAGCAGCTTGGGACATATCCAAGAGACCCAGTACTTC; CDR3 protein: CASSLGHIQETQYF
D gene: -; clone size: -; V gene: TRBV9; J gene: TRBJ1-1; CDR3 DNA: TGTGCCAGCAGTAGACAGCTGAACACTGAAGCTTTCTTT; CDR3 protein: CASSRQLNTEAFF
D gene: TRBD1; clone size: -; V gene: TRBV19; J gene: TRBJ2-6; CDR3 DNA: TGTGCCAGTAGTACGGGGACAGGGGTGTCTGGGGCCAACGTCCTGACTTTC; CDR3 protein: CASSTGTGVSGANVLTF
D gene: TRBD2; clone size: -; V gene: TRBV7-9; J gene: TRBJ2-7; CDR3 DNA: TGTGCCAGCAGTTTAGCGGGACTCTACGAGCAGTACTTC; CDR3 protein: CASSLAGLYEQYF
D gene: -; clone size: -; V gene: TRBV6-5; J gene: TRBJ1-4; CDR3 DNA: TGTGCCAGCAGCCGGGGAGAATCAACTAATGAAAAACTGTTTTTT; CDR3 protein: CASSRGESTNEKLFF
D gene: TRBD1; clone size: -; V gene: TRBV6-6; J gene: TRBJ1-2; CDR3 DNA: TGTGCCAGCTCGGGACAGGGCGACTATGGCTACACCTTC; CDR3 protein: CASSGQGDYGYTF
D gene: -; clone size: -; V gene: TRBV18; J gene: TRBJ2-7; CDR3 DNA: TGTGCCAGCTCACCACTCGGACGGTTCCAAACCTACGAGCAGTACTTC; CDR3 protein: CASSPLGRFQTYEQYF
D gene: -; clone size: once; V gene: TRBV29-1; J gene: TRBJ1-1; CDR3 DNA: TGCAGCGTTATAAACGATGCGTATACTGAAGCTTTCTTT; CDR3 protein: CSVINDAYTEAFF
D gene: -; clone size: -; V gene: TRBV20-1; J gene: TRBJ1-1; CDR3 DNA: TGCAGTGCTACTGACGGGCCCTTTGAAGCTTTCTTT; CDR3 protein: CSATDGPFEAFF
D gene: TRBD1; clone size: -; V gene: TRBV28; J gene: TRBJ1-5; CDR3 DNA: TGTGCCAGCAGACAGGGGCTGAACAATCAGCCCCAGCATTTT; CDR3 protein: CASRQGLNNQPQHF
D gene: -; clone size: -; V gene: TRBV30; J gene: TRBJ2-7; CDR3 DNA: TGTGCCTGGAGCCGACCAGGTGCCTACGAGCAGTACTTC; CDR3 protein: CAWSRPGAYEQYF
D gene: -; clone size: few; V gene: TRBV9; J gene: TRBJ1-2; CDR3 DNA: TGTGCCAGCAGCGTGGGTTGGGGTGACTATGGCTACACCTTC; CDR3 protein: CASSVGWGDYGYTF
D gene: TRBD1; clone size: few; V gene: TRBV6-5; J gene: TRBJ1-4; CDR3 DNA: TGTGCCAGCAGTCGGACAGGGGAAAATGAAAAACTGTTTTTT; CDR3 protein: CASSRTGENEKLFF
D gene: -; clone size: -; V gene: TRBV9; J gene: TRBJ1-6; CDR3 DNA: TGTGCCAGCAGCGTAGGGAATTCACCCCTCCACTTT; CDR3 protein: CASSVGNSPLHF
D gene: -; clone size: -; V gene: TRBV7-3; J gene: TRBJ2-4; CDR3 DNA: TGTGCCAGCAGCTTAACTACAGGCCTAAGGGACATTCAGTACTTC; CDR3 protein: CASSLTTGLRDIQYF
D gene: -; clone size: -; V gene: TRBV6-4; J gene: TRBJ2-1; CDR3 DNA: TGTGCCAGCAGTGACTCGGACAGCTCCTACAATGAGCAGTTCTTC; CDR3 protein: CASSDSDSSYNEQFF
D gene: -; clone size: -; V gene: TRBV21-1; J gene: TRBJ2-2; CDR3 DNA: TGTGCCAGCAGCAAAGAGGAGATAGCGGGAGTTACCGGGGAGCTGTTTTTT; CDR3 protein: CASSKEEIAGVTGELFF
D gene: -; clone size: -; V gene: TRBV10-3; J gene: TRBJ1-1; CDR3 DNA: TGTGCCATCAGTGAGTCCTCCTACGGGGGGAACACTGAAGCTTTCTTT; CDR3 protein: CAISESSYGGNTEAFF
D gene: -; clone size: -; V gene: TRBV5-1; J gene: TRBJ1-1; CDR3 DNA: TGCGCCAGCAGCCCGACGGGCACTGAAGCTTTCTTT; CDR3 protein: CASSPTGTEAFF
D gene: -; clone size: -; V gene: TRBV12-5; J gene: TRBJ1-1; CDR3 DNA: TGTGCTAGTGGGTCCCCCAACACTGAAGCTTTCTTT; CDR3 protein: CASGSPNTEAFF
D gene: TRBD2; clone size: -; V gene: TRBV5-1; J gene: TRBJ2-1; CDR3 DNA: TGCGCCAGCAGCTTGGCCGTGGGTAGCGGGAGCCGAGAGCAGTTCTTC; CDR3 protein: CASSLAVGSGSREQFF
D gene: TRBD1; clone size: -; V gene: TRBV24-1; J gene: TRBJ1-5; CDR3 DNA: TGTGCCACCAGTGATTCTGGCAGGGGGAGCAATCAGCCCCAGCATTTT; CDR3 protein: CATSDSGRGSNQPQHF
D gene: -; clone size: once; V gene: TRBV6-6; J gene: TRBJ2-5; CDR3 DNA: TGTGCCAGCAGCCTGGACAATTGGGTCGGGGAGACCCAGTACTTC; CDR3 protein: CASSLDNWVGETQYF
D gene: -; clone size: -; V gene: TRBV24-1; J gene: TRBJ2-6; CDR3 DNA: TGTGCCACCAGTGACGTGACCGGTGGGGCCAACGTCCTGACTTTC; CDR3 protein: CATSDVTGGANVLTF
D gene: TRBD1; clone size: -; V gene: TRBV5-1; J gene: TRBJ1-2; CDR3 DNA: TGCGCCAGCAGGGGGGATTTGACAGGGGAGTATGGCTACACCTTC; CDR3 protein: CASRGDLTGEYGYTF
D gene: -; clone size: few; V gene: TRBV19; J gene: TRBJ2-1; CDR3 DNA: TGTGCCAGTAGTAGACAGATGAACAATGAGCAGTTCTTC; CDR3 protein: CASSRQMNNEQFF
D gene: TRBD1; clone size: -; V gene: TRBV4-1; J gene: TRBJ1-5; CDR3 DNA: TGCGCCAGCAGCCAAGACAGGGGGCTAACGGAGCCCCAGCATTTT; CDR3 protein: CASSQDRGLTEPQHF
D gene: -; clone size: -; V gene: TRBV6-5; J gene: TRBJ2-4; CDR3 DNA: TGTGCCAGCAGTTACTCTAGCGGTAGTGGAAACATTCAGTACTTC; CDR3 protein: CASSYSSGSGNIQYF
D gene: TRBD1; clone size: -; V gene: TRBV20-1; J gene: TRBJ1-2; CDR3 DNA: TGCAGTGCTAGTCCCGGGACAGGAAACTATGGCTACACCTTC; CDR3 protein: CSASPGTGNYGYTF
D gene: TRBD2; clone size: -; V gene: TRBV7-9; J gene: TRBJ2-1; CDR3 DNA: TGTGCCAGCAGCTTGAGAGGCGGGAGCAGCGACAATGAGCAGTTCTTC; CDR3 protein: CASSLRGGSSDNEQFF
D gene: TRBD1; clone size: -; V gene: TRBV24-1; J gene: TRBJ1-5; CDR3 DNA: TGTGCCACCAGGCCACCAGGGACAGCAAACAATCAGCCCCAGCATTTT; CDR3 protein: CATRPPGTANNQPQHF
D gene: TRBD1; clone size: -; V gene: TRBV27; J gene: TRBJ1-2; CDR3 DNA: TGTGCCAGCAGAGTACCTGGGACAGGGGGTTTCTATGGCTACACCTTC; CDR3 protein: CASRVPGTGGFYGYTF
D gene: -; clone size: few; V gene: TRBV7-9; J gene: TRBJ2-6; CDR3 DNA: TGTGCCAGCAGCTTAGCGAAGGGCTCTGGGGCCAACGTCCTGACTTTC; CDR3 protein: CASSLAKGSGANVLTF
D gene: -; clone size: few; V gene: TRBV25-1; J gene: TRBJ2-2; CDR3 DNA: TGTGCCAGCAGTGAGAGAGACACCGGGGAGCTGTTTTTT; CDR3 protein: CASSERDTGELFF
D gene: -; clone size: -; V gene: TRBV7-9; J gene: TRBJ1-6; CDR3 DNA: TGTGCCAGCAGCTCTCAGAGCTCCTATAATTCACCCCTCCACTTT; CDR3 protein: CASSSQSSYNSPLHF
D gene: -; clone size: -; V gene: TRBV6-2/TRBV6-3; J gene: TRBJ2-3; CDR3 DNA: TGTGCCAGCAGCCAGGGGCGGGAGACGGATACGCAGTATTTT; CDR3 protein: CASSQGRETDTQYF
D gene: -; clone size: -; V gene: TRBV12-3/TRBV12-4; J gene: TRBJ2-1; CDR3 DNA: TGTGCCAGCAGTTTACGGGGAGCCAATGAGCAGTTCTTC; CDR3 protein: CASSLRGANEQFF
D gene: -; clone size: -; V gene: TRBV20-1; J gene: TRBJ2-1; CDR3 DNA: TGCAGTGCTAGATTCGGGACAGAGCAGTTCTTC; CDR3 protein: CSARFGTEQFF
D gene: TRBD1; clone size: -; V gene: TRBV20-1; J gene: TRBJ1-1; CDR3 DNA: TGCAGTGCTAGTGAAGGGGGCATCAACACTGAAGCTTTCTTT; CDR3 protein: CSASEGGINTEAFF
D gene: -; clone size: -; V gene: TRBV11-2; J gene: TRBJ2-1; CDR3 DNA: TGTGCCAGCAGCTTAGGGTTTGACAATGAGCAGTTCTTC; CDR3 protein: CASSLGFDNEQFF
D gene: -; clone size: -; V gene: TRBV7-2; J gene: TRBJ1-2; CDR3 DNA: TGTGCCAGCAGCCTGAGTTGGACGGGATATGGCTACACCTTC; CDR3 protein: CASSLSWTGYGYTF
D gene: TRBD2; clone size: -; V gene: TRBV6-5; J gene: TRBJ2-7; CDR3 DNA: TGTGCCAGCAACACCCCGGGACTACTTCGCTACGAGCAGTACTTC; CDR3 protein: CASNTPGLLRYEQYF
D gene: -; clone size: -; V gene: TRBV5-1; J gene: TRBJ1-1; CDR3 DNA: TGCGCCAGCAGCTTGGGCCATACGGGGTCGAACACTGAAGCTTTCTTT; CDR3 protein: CASSLGHTGSNTEAFF
D gene: -; clone size: -; V gene: TRBV5-4; J gene: TRBJ2-5; CDR3 DNA: TGTGCCAGCAGCTTGAATAGGGAGTATGGGACCCAGTACTTC; CDR3 protein: CASSLNREYGTQYF
D gene: -; clone size: -; V gene: TRBV19; J gene: TRBJ1-2; CDR3 DNA: TGTGCCAGTAGGGACGGATTAAAGGGCTACACCTTC; CDR3 protein: CASRDGLKGYTF